Below are 11 T cell receptor beta chains sequenced from a single sample in a study of blood T cells in healthy people across ages. A sample-barcoded 5' primer and a J-beta primer mix were used in a second PCR of about 6 to 11 cycles. TCRdb itself ran the 5' RACE reads through MiXCR, one entry per CDR3 protein. Among around 1,600,000 distinct CDR3 sequences listed, approximately 43% were seen once. The specimen was blood. Source of these receptors: a woman in her late teens or twenties in good health.

The chain combines TRBV20-1 with TRBJ2-7, with D perhaps given as TRBD1 or TRBD2 (5 bases each). CDR3 length: 13 residues. Trimming left V 6 bases short and J 0 bases short, with 12 bases between. Per the germline V gene, CDR1 is DFQATT and CDR2 is SNEGSKA (reference sequence). CDR3 sequence: CSAGTLSSYEQYF. CDR3 in DNA: TGCAGTGCCGGGACCCTAAGCTCCTACGAGCAGTACTTC.

This clonotype was picked up a small number of times. The chain joins TRBV6-4 to TRBJ2-1, with D uncertain. The germline V gene encodes CDR1 MRHNA and CDR2 SNTAGT. This CDR3 is built from 15 residues. V was trimmed by 5 bases and J by 1 base, leaving 12 bases between them. For the CDR3, the DNA is TGTGCCAGCAGTCGGGTACTGCCTTCCTACAATGAGCAGTTCTTC. Its translation is CASSRVLPSYNEQFF.

This sequence joins TRBV28 and TRBJ2-5; D is perhaps TRBD2 (5 bases). The J call may be wrong; the DNA end is better matched by TRBJ2-7. The CDR3 loop spans 17 amino acids. Germline assignment: CDR1 MDHEN and CDR2 SYDVKM. Written as DNA, the CDR3 is TGTGCCAGCAGTTTCGGAAACTTTTGGGAGCAACGCTGCGAGCAGTACTTC. Its translation: CASSFGNFWEQRCEQYF.

This clonotype came up a few times. J is TRBJ2-4 and V is TRBV6-2 or TRBV6-3; 7 bases line up with TRBD2. The CDR3 runs 15 residues. Germline values: CDR1 MNHEY, CDR2 SVGEGT. J gave up 3 bases and V 6 bases, and 8 bases lay outside the gene matches. CDR3 in DNA: TGTGCCAGCAGCCCTAGCGGCGGGATCAAAAACATTCAGTACTTC. Amino acid sequence: CASSPSGGIKNIQYF.

This chain links TRBV4-1 with TRBJ2-4; D remains unclear. The germline gives CDR1 MGHRA, CDR2 YSYEKL. The CDR3 totals 19 residues. V was cut by 0 bases and J by 1 base, with 19 bases left in between. The CDR3 loop reads CASSQDSLLSVLAKNIQYF. DNA for the CDR3: TGCGCCAGCAGCCAAGACTCGCTGCTTTCCGTGCTGGCCAAAAACATTCAGTACTTC.

The chain recombines TRBV6-5 with TRBJ1-2; 10 bases are shared with TRBD1. Losses at the gene ends were 6 bases for V and 3 bases for J; bases not matched to a gene: 7. This CDR3 region has 15 residues. Germline lookup yields CDR1 MNHEY and CDR2 SVGAGI. The CDR3: CASRPGTGAHYGYTF. CDR3 nucleotides: TGTGCCAGCAGACCCGGGACAGGGGCGCACTATGGCTACACCTTC.

A single count supports this clonotype. The rearrangement uses TRBV12-3 or TRBV12-4 and TRBJ1-1, with unresolved D. The CDR3 extends over 14 amino acids. Deletions cut 6 bases from V and 1 base from J, with 12 bases between. The CDR3 nucleotides are TGTGCCAGCAGGTCGATTTGGGGGAACACTGAAGCTTTCTTT. Its protein product is CASRSIWGNTEAFF.

Remarks on this clonotype: The junction shows a germline mismatch at one end, possibly a read error. V and J are TRBV4-1 and TRBJ2-5; TRBD2 aligns across 10 bases. The J call is uncertain, as TRBJ2-7 better fits the DNA end. The CDR3 loop spans 15 amino acids. CDR1 is MGHRA and CDR2 is YSYEKL in the germline V gene. The CDR3, as DNA: TGCACCAGCAGCCAACTCCTAGCGGGGGTTTACGAGCAGTACTTC. Translating it yields CTSSQLLAGVYEQYF.

This clonotype was recorded a few times. The gene calls are TRBV11-2 and TRBJ2-1; TRBD1 matches at 7 bases. Per germline, CDR1 SGHAT and CDR2 FQNNGV. This CDR3 has 14 amino acids. J was trimmed by 8 bases and V by 3 bases; bases with no gene match: 7. This CDR3 is CASSLSSGGYEQFF. The CDR3 nucleotides are TGTGCCAGCAGCTTGTCGTCAGGGGGTTATGAGCAGTTCTTC.

The genes are TRBV28 and TRBJ1-1, with 8 positions matching TRBD1. Trimming at V came to 3 bases and at J to 6 bases, leaving 9 bases not matched to a gene. The CDR3 covers 15 residues. Germline V gene sequence: CDR1 MDHEN, CDR2 SYDVKM. In nucleotides, the CDR3 is TGTGCCAGCAGTTTGTCAGGGGGCGCTCCTTCTGAAGCTTTCTTT. It yields the protein CASSLSGGAPSEAFF.

V is TRBV12-3 or TRBV12-4 and J is TRBJ1-1; the D gene is possibly TRBD1 (5 bases). This CDR3 has 13 amino acids. V was pared by 3 bases and J by 6 bases, with 11 bases between. CDR3 protein: CASSFGGEAEAFF. CDR3 sequence (DNA): TGTGCCAGCAGTTTCGGGGGGGAAGCTGAAGCTTTCTTT.